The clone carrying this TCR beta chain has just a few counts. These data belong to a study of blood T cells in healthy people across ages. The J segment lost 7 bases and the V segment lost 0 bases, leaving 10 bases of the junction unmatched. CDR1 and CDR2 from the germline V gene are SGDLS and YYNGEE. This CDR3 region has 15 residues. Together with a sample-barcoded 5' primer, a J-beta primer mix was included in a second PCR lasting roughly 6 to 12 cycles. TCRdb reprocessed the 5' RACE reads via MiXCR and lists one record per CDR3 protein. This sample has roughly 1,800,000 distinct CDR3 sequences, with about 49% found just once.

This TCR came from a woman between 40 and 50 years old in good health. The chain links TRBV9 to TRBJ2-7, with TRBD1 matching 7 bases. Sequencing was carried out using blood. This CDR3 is CASSVGGGSYNEQYF. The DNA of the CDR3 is TGTGCCAGCAGCGTAGGAGGGGGCTCCTACAATGAGCAGTACTTC.